A single sample gave rise to the 23 T cell receptor beta chains below, sequenced in a study of CD8+CD57+ T cells in acquired aplastic anemia. Both TCR beta VDJ combination and CDR3 sequence profiling were carried out. Genomic DNA was the template for this profiling. TCRdb re-analysed the reads in MiXCR, keeping a single row per CDR3 protein. Of about 200,000 distinct CDR3 sequences listed, approximately 51% are singletons. By flow cytometry, patients selected for sequencing had shown an expansion of CD8+CD57+ cells. The sequenced material came from sorted CD4+, CD8+, or CD8+CD57+ T cells (not recorded which) from PBMCs. The receptors shown here come from a human donor with aplastic anemia.

This clonotype was counted many times. The J gene is TRBJ2-2, the V gene TRBV5-1; D tentatively fits TRBD1 or TRBD2 (5 bases each). The CDR3 consists of 14 residues. CDR1 is SGHRS, CDR2 YFSETQ, per germline. Trimming removed 0 bases at V and 6 bases at J, with 9 bases between. The CDR3 DNA sequence: TGCGCCAGCAGCTTGGCCGGGACGGCCGGGGAGCTGTTTTTT. Protein sequence: CASSLAGTAGELFF.

J is TRBJ1-2 and V is TRBV15; D not certain. This CDR3 comprises 13 residues. Germline values: CDR1 LNHNV, CDR2 YYDKDF (reference sequence). V gave up 5 bases and J gave up 4 bases, with 11 bases separating them. The CDR3 DNA reads TGTGCCACCAGCGTAAAGCCTGGCTATGGCTACACCTTC. This gives the protein CATSVKPGYGYTF.

A note on this clonotype: This may stem from a read error, because a much larger clone lies one nucleotide away. The chain is built from TRBV14 and TRBJ2-5; 9 nucleotides align to TRBD1. The CDR3 spans 15 residues. Germline V CDR1 and CDR2: SGHDN, FVKESK. Germline trimming cut 4 bases from V and 5 bases from J; bases unmatched to any gene: 8. The CDR3 coding sequence is TGTGCCAGCAGCCGGACAGGGGCTCTCGGGGAGACCCAGTACTTC. It encodes CASSRTGALGETQYF.

The J gene is TRBJ1-2, the V gene TRBV7-2; no definite D call. In germline, CDR1 is SGHTA, CDR2 FQGNSA. Deletions cut 6 bases from V and 2 bases from J, with 13 bases between. This CDR3 spans 14 amino acids. The CDR3, as DNA: TGTGCCAGCAGTTACTCAGGCGGCAACTATGGCTACACCTTC. This encodes CASSYSGGNYGYTF.

A single count supports this clonotype. The junction departs from the called germline gene at one end, perhaps through a read error. The chain has TRBV6-6 and TRBJ2-2; 9 nucleotides match TRBD1. Germline values: CDR1 MNHNY, CDR2 SVGAGI (reference sequence). The CDR3 runs to 16 residues. Here the CDR3 DNA reads TGTGTCAGCAGTTACATCGGGACAGGGCACACCGGGGAGCTGTTTTTT. Amino acids: CVSSYIGTGHTGELFF.

This chain connects TRBV15 to TRBJ2-1; unclear D gene. The CDR3 covers 14 residues. With 5 bases removed from V and 0 bases from J, the gap between germline ends came to 8 bases. Germline V lookup: CDR1 LNHNV, CDR2 YYDKDF (reference sequence). CDR3 amino acids: CATSPSRSYNEQFF. The CDR3, as DNA: TGTGCCACCAGCCCCTCCCGCTCCTACAATGAGCAGTTCTTC. Full variable domain (remainder filled in from reference TRBV15 and TRBJ2-1): DAMVIQNPRYQVTQFGKPVTLSCSQTLNHNVMYWYQQKSSQAPKLLFHYYDKDFNNEADTPDNFQSRRPNTSFCFLDIRSPGLGDTAMYLCATSPSRSYNEQFFGPGTRLTVL.

Regarding this clonotype: At one end, the junction sequence differs from germline, possibly due to a read error. The CDR3 nucleotides are TGCGCCAGCAGCCAATCGTCTAGCGGGTCTTCGGCCGTTAATGAGCAGTTCTTC. This codes for CASSQSSSGSSAVNEQFF. This chain connects TRBV7-2 to TRBJ2-1; TRBD2 matches 8 bases. CDR3 length equals 18 residues. CDR1 is SGHTA and CDR2 is FQGNSA in the germline V gene.

This clonotype appeared many times. The genes are TRBV6-6 and TRBJ1-1, with D unclear. V lost 0 bases, J lost 7 bases, and 3 bases lay in between. This CDR3 is 11 amino acids long. The V gene's germline CDR1 is MNHNY and CDR2 SVGAGI (reference sequence). This chain's CDR3 is CASSYSGEAFF. The DNA of the CDR3 is TGTGCCAGCAGTTACTCCGGTGAAGCTTTCTTT.

On this clonotype: This could be a read error, since a much larger clone is one nucleotide away. The chain carries TRBV5-4 and TRBJ2-6; D unresolved. The CDR3 is made up of 15 amino acids. Trimming took 0 bases from V and 6 from J, leaving 10 bases between them. The germline CDR1 and CDR2 sequences are SGHNT and YYREEE (reference sequence). CDR3 coding DNA: TGTGCCAGCAGCTTGGGGGGTCCTGAGGCCAACGTCCTGACTTTC. It translates to CASSLGGPEANVLTF.

This clonotype was detected ten times or more. The genes are TRBV5-1 and TRBJ1-6; D is unclear. The CDR3 is made up of 14 amino acids. In germline, CDR1 is SGHRS, CDR2 YFSETQ. V lost 1 base, J lost 9 bases, and 11 bases lay in between. The CDR3 sequence is CASSLSSSSSPLHF. In DNA form, the CDR3 reads TGCGCCAGCAGCTTGTCGAGCAGTTCTTCACCCCTCCACTTT.

This clonotype was observed at least ten times. The chain links TRBV20-1 to TRBJ2-5; D is undetermined. This CDR3 is built from 11 residues. Germline CDR1 reads DFQATT; CDR2 reads SNEGSKA (reference sequence). V was shortened by 0 bases and J by 5 bases, with 4 bases between the two germline ends. The CDR3 reads CSARDVETQYF. CDR3 nucleotides: TGCAGTGCTAGAGATGTGGAGACCCAGTACTTC.

Ten or more counts support this clonotype. The gene calls are TRBV10-3 and TRBJ1-5, with D hard to call. This CDR3 has 14 amino acids. V was shortened by 2 bases and J by 6 bases, with 11 bases between the two germline ends. The germline gives CDR1 ENHRY, CDR2 SYGVKD. Written as DNA, the CDR3 is TGTGCCATCAGTGAGGCAAGGGATGGTCAGCCCCAGCATTTT. Encoded protein: CAISEARDGQPQHF.

The chain has TRBV2 and TRBJ2-7; 9 bases are a match to TRBD1. V shed 11 bases and J 2 bases; nucleotides not matched to a gene: 10. The CDR3 loop spans 14 amino acids. CDR1 and CDR2 (germline): SNHLY, FYNNEI. The CDR3 spells CAGSRDRDTYEQYF. The CDR3 DNA sequence: TGTGCCGGCTCCCGGGACAGGGATACCTACGAGCAGTACTTC.

This clonotype was detected many times. This rearrangement joins TRBV29-1 to TRBJ2-1; the match to TRBD2 covers 8 bases. V dropped 7 bases and J dropped 4; count of bases not matched to a gene: 6. CDR1 and CDR2 from the germline V gene are SQVTM and ANQGSEA. CDR3 size: 13 residues. The CDR3 loop is CSAGGAAYNEQFF. Here the CDR3 DNA reads TGCAGCGCCGGGGGGGCCGCGTACAATGAGCAGTTCTTC.

This clonotype has ten or more counts. This chain uses TRBV7-3 with TRBJ2-1; D gene ambiguous. This CDR3 contains 14 residues. V gave up 1 base and J gave up 8 bases, with 12 bases separating them. CDR1 SGHTA and CDR2 FQGTGA come from the germline V gene. CDR3: CASSLISAFDEQFF. For the CDR3, the DNA is TGTGCCAGCAGCTTAATATCGGCCTTTGATGAGCAGTTCTTC.

This clonotype was seen many times. The chain carries TRBV12-5 and TRBJ1-4; perhaps TRBD1 as D (5 bases). The CDR3 runs 13 residues. Trimming took 7 bases from V and 5 from J, leaving 11 bases between them. Germline CDR1 LGHNT, CDR2 FRNRAP. For the CDR3, the DNA is TGTGCTAGTGAAGCGGGGGGAAATGAAAAACTGTTTTTT. Translating gives CASEAGGNEKLFF.

This clonotype was observed a single time. The chain is built from TRBV7-9 and TRBJ2-1, with 7 bases identical to TRBD2. V was pared by 4 bases and J by 9 bases, with 3 bases of the junction left unmatched. Germline lookup yields CDR1 SEHNR and CDR2 FQNEAQ (reference sequence). The CDR3 is made up of 12 amino acids. DNA for the CDR3: TGTGCCAGCAGCTCGACTAGCAGTGAGCAGTTCTTC. It translates to CASSSTSSEQFF. The full variable domain, with the rest looked up from reference TRBV7-9 and TRBJ2-1, is DTGVSQNPRHKITKRGQNVTFRCDPISEHNRLYWYRQTLGQGPEFLTYFQNEAQLEKSRLLSDRFSAERPKGSFSTLEIQRTEQGDSAMYLCASSSTSSEQFFGPGTRLTVL.

J is TRBJ2-1 and V is TRBV12-3 or TRBV12-4; 10 bases agree with TRBD2. There are 15 residues in the CDR3. The J segment lost 6 bases and the V segment lost 6 bases, leaving 8 bases of the junction unmatched. CDR3 amino acids: CASSFTGLASNEQFF. The CDR3 DNA sequence: TGTGCCAGCAGCTTTACGGGACTAGCGTCCAATGAGCAGTTCTTC.

This clonotype was detected ten times or more. This chain joins TRBV7-9 and TRBJ1-1; 7 bases agree with TRBD1. CDR3 length equals 13 residues. J was trimmed by 0 bases and V by 11 bases; bases with no gene match: 6. Looked up from germline, CDR1 is SEHNR and CDR2 is FQNEAQ (reference sequence). This CDR3 reads CADREGMNTEAFF. The CDR3 nucleotides are TGTGCCGACAGGGAGGGGATGAACACTGAAGCTTTCTTT.

This clonotype was found many times. CDR3 in DNA: TGCAGCGTTGCGGACAGGGTAACTAATGAAAAACTGTTTTTT. This gives the protein CSVADRVTNEKLFF. V is TRBV29-1 and J is TRBJ1-4, with 8 bases lining up with TRBD1. Trimming removed 4 bases from V and 1 base from J; junction bases left unmatched: 2. Germline V gives CDR1 SQVTM, CDR2 ANQGSEA. There are 14 residues in the CDR3.

The chain carries TRBV5-1 and TRBJ2-7; the match to TRBD2 covers 8 bases. J was trimmed by 2 bases and V by 0 bases; bases with no gene match: 4. The germline V gene has CDR1 SGHRS and CDR2 YFSETQ. This CDR3 has 15 residues. The CDR3 loop is CASSLERGPAYEQYF. CDR3 DNA: TGCGCCAGCAGCTTGGAGCGGGGGCCGGCCTACGAGCAGTACTTC. Based on the CDR3 plus reference TRBV5-1 and TRBJ2-7, the full variable domain is KAGVTQTPRYLIKTRGQQVTLSCSPISGHRSVSWYQQTPGQGLQFLFEYFSETQRNKGNFPGRFSGRQFSNSRSEMNVSTLELGDSALYLCASSLERGPAYEQYFGPGTRLTVT.

This clonotype has a handful of counts. A much bigger clone sits one base away, suggesting this may be a read error. The CDR3 ends on some other residue instead of the conserved phenylalanine or tryptophan, so this is likely a read error. The chain carries TRBV7-9 and TRBJ1-1; D possibly corresponds to TRBD1 (5 bases). Germline CDR1 reads SEHNR; CDR2 reads FQNEAQ (reference sequence). This CDR3 has 13 amino acids. Trimming removed 6 bases from V and 4 bases from J, with 12 bases in between. The DNA of the CDR3 is TGTGCCAGCAGACGTAGGGACTCCACTGAAGCTTTCCTT. Its protein product is CASRRRDSTEAFL.

J is TRBJ1-6 and V is TRBV19; 7 nucleotides agree with TRBD1. Germline lookup yields CDR1 LNHDA and CDR2 SQIVND (reference sequence). The CDR3 has 15 residues. Trimming took 3 bases from V and 7 from J; bases not matched to a gene: 6. CDR3 in amino acids: CASSMTGHRNSPLHF. The CDR3 DNA reads as TGTGCCAGTAGTATGACAGGGCATCGGAATTCACCCCTCCACTTT.